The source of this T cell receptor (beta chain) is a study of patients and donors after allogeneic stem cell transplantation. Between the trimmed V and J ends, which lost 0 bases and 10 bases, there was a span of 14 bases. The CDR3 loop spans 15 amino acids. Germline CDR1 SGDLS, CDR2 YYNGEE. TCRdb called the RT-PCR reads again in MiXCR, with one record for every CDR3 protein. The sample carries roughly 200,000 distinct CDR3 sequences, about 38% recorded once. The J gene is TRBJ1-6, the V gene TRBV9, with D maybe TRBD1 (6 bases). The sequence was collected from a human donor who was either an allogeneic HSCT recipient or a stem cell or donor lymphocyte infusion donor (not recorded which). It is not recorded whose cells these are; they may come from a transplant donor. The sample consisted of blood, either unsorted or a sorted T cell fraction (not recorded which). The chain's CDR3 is CASSVAGRGSSPLHF. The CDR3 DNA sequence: TGTGCCAGCAGCGTAGCGGGCAGGGGATCCTCACCCCTCCACTTT.